What follows are 20 T cell receptor beta chains derived from one specimen sequenced in a study of shared clonotypes between healthy human individuals. Data came from immunoSEQ multiplex PCR; TCRdb stores just in-frame clones and leaves some out. The repertoire has some 2,000,000 clones, roughly 95% of them found once; the top ten carry over 0.1%. The specimen was naive CD4+ T cells sorted from blood. Subset reported: CD45RA+ positively selected. These TCRs come from a man aged 18 to 30 in good health.

This clone came up once. Other DNA sequences in this specimen translate into the identical CDR3. The chain couples TRBV7-2 to TRBJ1-6; 7 bases match TRBD1. V gave up 5 bases and J gave up 5 bases; unmatched junction bases: 3. CDR3 size: 14 residues. Germline values: CDR1 SGHTA, CDR2 FQGNSA. The CDR3 loop reads CASSLGTDNSPLHF. In nucleotides, the CDR3 is TGTGCCAGCAGCCTGGGGACAGATAATTCACCCCTCCACTTT.

The chain has TRBV18 and TRBJ2-4; the match to TRBD1 covers 8 bases. The germline V gene has CDR1 KGHSH and CDR2 LQKENI. The CDR3 has 14 amino acids. Trimming cost V 3 bases and J 7 bases; bases outside gene matches: 5. CDR3: CASSPGQGANIQYF. The DNA for the CDR3 is TGTGCCAGCTCACCTGGACAGGGTGCGAACATTCAGTACTTC.

V usage is TRBV5-1 and J usage is TRBJ1-1; a weak D match, TRBD1 (5 bases). Trimming pared 4 bases from V and 5 bases from J, leaving 12 bases between. This CDR3 is 13 amino acids long. In germline, CDR1 is SGHRS, CDR2 YFSETQ. The CDR3 DNA is TGCGCCAGCAGCGCCGAAACAGGTACTGAAGCTTTCTTT. Translation: CASSAETGTEAFF.

The table lists this clone with a few counts. Within the sample, other DNA sequences also encode this same CDR3. The chain employs TRBV29-1 and TRBJ1-1, with unresolved D. Germline assignment: CDR1 SQVTM and CDR2 ANQGSEA. V lost 1 base, J lost 1 base, and 7 bases lay in between. The CDR3 has 13 residues. The CDR3 DNA follows: TGCAGCGTTGAAGTTGGAGGGAACACTGAAGCTTTCTTT. Protein: CSVEVGGNTEAFF. Full variable domain (rest looked up from reference TRBV29-1 and TRBJ1-1): SAVISQKPSRDICQRGTSLTIQCQVDSQVTMMFWYRQQPGQSLTLIATANQGSEATYESGFVIDKFPISRPNLTFSTLTVSNMSPEDSSIYLCSVEVGGNTEAFFGQGTRLTVV.

As concerns this clone: The sample has other DNA sequences that encode this CDR3 too. This chain uses TRBV28 with TRBJ1-5; 11 positions match TRBD1. Unmatched junction bases numbered 1, after V lost 4 bases and J lost 5 bases. CDR1 and CDR2 from the germline V gene are MDHEN and SYDVKM. The CDR3 contains 14 residues. The CDR3 nucleotides are TGTGCCAGCAGTTCGGGACAGGGGGATCAGCCCCAGCATTTT. This sequence encodes CASSSGQGDQPQHF.

V is TRBV5-6 and J is TRBJ2-7, with 8 bases fitting TRBD1. The CDR3 spans 15 residues. Germline V gene lookup returns CDR1 SGHDT and CDR2 YYEEEE. The V segment lost 0 bases and the J segment 4 bases; nucleotides outside the gene matches: 6. CDR3 DNA sequence: TGTGCCAGCAGCTTGGTCGCGACAGGGGATTACGAGCAGTACTTC. Translation gives CASSLVATGDYEQYF.

This chain connects TRBV4-2 to TRBJ2-7; tentatively, D is TRBD1 or TRBD2 (6 bases each). Trimming took off 0 bases at V and 2 bases at J, with 11 bases between the two ends. The CDR3 sequence is 15 residues long. CDR1 and CDR2 (germline): LGHNA, YNFKEQ. The CDR3 DNA sequence: TGTGCCAGCAGCCAAGATAGGGGGGCCGCCTACGAGCAGTACTTC. Amino acid sequence: CASSQDRGAAYEQYF.

The V gene is TRBV7-9, the J gene TRBJ2-5; 11 bases match TRBD1. There are 16 residues in the CDR3. The J segment lost 3 bases and the V segment lost 2 bases, leaving 5 bases of the junction unmatched. CDR1 and CDR2 from the germline V gene are SEHNR and FQNEAQ (reference sequence). In nucleotides, the CDR3 is TGTGCCAGCAGCTTATGGACAGGGGGCGCGGAAGAGACCCAGTACTTC. This encodes CASSLWTGGAEETQYF.

The J gene is TRBJ2-1, the V gene TRBV5-1, with 7 positions matching TRBD2. Losses at the gene ends were 0 bases for V and 2 bases for J; bases not matched to a gene: 5. CDR3 length equals 16 residues. Germline values: CDR1 SGHRS, CDR2 YFSETQ. Here the CDR3 reads CASSLGGGGTYNEQFF. The CDR3 DNA reads TGCGCCAGCAGCTTGGGAGGCGGGGGTACCTACAATGAGCAGTTCTTC.

This rearrangement joins TRBV18 to TRBJ1-2; TRBD1 aligns across 9 bases. V shed 3 bases, J shed 0 bases, and the junction held 8 bases outside the gene matches. The CDR3 runs 17 residues. Germline lookup yields CDR1 KGHSH and CDR2 LQKENI. The CDR3 loop is CASSPGTGNPPNYGYTF. CDR3 nucleotide sequence: TGTGCCAGCTCACCCGGGACAGGGAACCCGCCTAACTATGGCTACACCTTC.

The genes are TRBV19 and TRBJ1-5; D not resolved. With 6 bases removed from V and 0 bases from J, the gap between germline ends came to 9 bases. Per germline, CDR1 LNHDA and CDR2 SQIVND (reference sequence). CDR3 length: 14 amino acids. CDR3 in DNA: TGTGCCAGTAGGGCGCGGACTAGCAATCAGCCCCAGCATTTT. As protein: CASRARTSNQPQHF.

The gene calls are TRBV15 and TRBJ2-5, with no clear D. Looked up from germline, CDR1 is LNHNV and CDR2 is YYDKDF (reference sequence). Trimming pared 0 bases from V and 3 bases from J, leaving 2 bases between. CDR3 length: 12 residues. CDR3 bases: TGTGCCACCAGCAGAGATGAAGAGACCCAGTACTTC. The encoded protein is CATSRDEETQYF.

The chain employs TRBV18 and TRBJ2-5, with TRBD1 as a possible D gene (6 bases). Trimming took off 3 bases at V and 4 bases at J, with 12 bases between the two ends. Germline V gene data show CDR1 as KGHSH and CDR2 as LQKENI. The CDR3 spans 14 residues. This chain's CDR3 is CASSPITGLETQYF. The CDR3, as DNA: TGTGCCAGCTCACCCATCACAGGGCTAGAGACCCAGTACTTC.

This clone appeared a single time. The chain carries TRBV6-5 and TRBJ2-7; 7 nucleotides align to TRBD1. The germline V gene has CDR1 MNHEY and CDR2 SVGAGI. This CDR3 contains 14 residues. V trimming: 7 bases; J trimming: 7 bases; junction bases outside the gene matches: 13. The DNA for the CDR3 is TGTGCCAGCACCCGCGGAAAGGGGGCGATTGAGCAGTACTTC. This translates into CASTRGKGAIEQYF.

V gene TRBV2 combines with J gene TRBJ2-1; D is tentatively TRBD1 or TRBD2 (5 bases each). The CDR3 contains 15 residues. V was shortened by 1 base and J by 3 bases, with 10 bases between the two germline ends. The germline V gene has CDR1 SNHLY and CDR2 FYNNEI. The CDR3 region is CASSEEGRYYNEQFF. CDR3 DNA: TGTGCCAGCAGTGAAGAGGGGAGATACTACAATGAGCAGTTCTTC.

The V and J genes are TRBV4-1 and TRBJ1-5; weak D call: TRBD1 (5 bases). Germline lookup yields CDR1 MGHRA and CDR2 YSYEKL. The CDR3 consists of 15 residues. With 0 bases removed from V and 4 bases from J, the gap between germline ends came to 10 bases. The CDR3 coding sequence is TGCGCCAGCAGCCAAGATGGCAGGGAGAATCAGCCCCAGCATTTT. The encoded protein is CASSQDGRENQPQHF.

The chain combines TRBV2 with TRBJ1-4; the D is unclear. The length of the CDR3 is 13 residues. Looked up from germline, CDR1 is SNHLY and CDR2 is FYNNEI. Trimming shortened V by 3 bases and J by 5 bases, and 7 bases separated the two germline ends. The CDR3: CASSDRKNEKLFF. In nucleotides, the CDR3 is TGTGCCAGCAGTGACAGAAAGAATGAAAAACTGTTTTTT.

The chain is built from TRBV7-2 and TRBJ2-5; the D is unclear. V was clipped by 4 bases and J by 4 bases, with 16 bases between them. Germline CDR1 and CDR2: SGHTA and FQGNSA. The CDR3 is 15 amino acids. CDR3 bases: TGTGCCAGCAGCTCCCAGTGGGCACGAGGAGAGACCCAGTACTTC. As protein: CASSSQWARGETQYF.

V and J are TRBV5-1 and TRBJ2-3, with D tentatively TRBD1 (5 bases). Per germline, CDR1 SGHRS and CDR2 YFSETQ. Trimming took 0 bases from V and 3 from J, leaving 14 bases between them. The CDR3 consists of 16 residues. The DNA of the CDR3 is TGCGCCAGCAGCTTGGTAACAGGCTCTGGTACAGATACGCAGTATTTT. As protein: CASSLVTGSGTDTQYF.

V and J are TRBV5-8 and TRBJ2-2, with D perhaps matching TRBD1 or TRBD2 (5 bases each). V was pared by 0 bases and J by 6 bases, with 9 bases between. This CDR3 contains 14 residues. From germline, CDR1 is SGHTS and CDR2 YDEGEE. This CDR3 reads CASSLERDAGELFF. The CDR3 coding sequence is TGTGCCAGCAGCTTGGAAAGGGACGCCGGGGAGCTGTTTTTT.